The 9 T cell receptor beta chains below come from one sample, sequenced in a study of CD8+CD57+ T cells in acquired aplastic anemia (dated by TCRdb to 2017 to 2018). TCRdb names Illumina HiSeq 2000 as the instrument used. Genomic DNA served as template for TCR beta VDJ combination and CDR3 sequence profiling. Through fastp at Q25 and MiXCR, TCRdb rebuilt clones from the public reads, retaining in-frame beta chains. For every CDR3 protein sequence, its rows merge into one entry that carries the most common genes and DNA. This sample gives some 190,000 distinct CDR3 sequences in total; 54% of them show up just once. Clones ranked in the top ten supply roughly 15% of the sample. The sequenced material came from sorted CD4+, CD8+, or CD8+CD57+ T cells (not recorded which) from PBMCs. The receptor set was obtained from a human donor in good health, serving as a control.

This clonotype was seen repeatedly, ten times or more. The chain is built from TRBV6-5 and TRBJ1-4, with 7 bases that match TRBD1. The CDR3 has 15 residues. Looked up from germline, CDR1 is MNHEY and CDR2 is SVGAGI. V gave up 3 bases and J gave up 3 bases; unmatched junction bases: 4. For the CDR3, the DNA is TGTGCCAGCAGTTATAGAGGACAGGCTAATGAAAAACTGTTTTTT. Its translation: CASSYRGQANEKLFF.

V is TRBV14 and J is TRBJ1-5, with TRBD1 as a possible D gene (6 bases). Germline V gene data show CDR1 as SGHDN and CDR2 as FVKESK. The CDR3 length is 14 residues. Deletions cut 2 bases from V and 4 bases from J, with 9 bases between. CDR3 loop: CASSQLGGNQPQHF. In nucleotides, the CDR3 is TGTGCCAGCAGCCAACTAGGGGGTAATCAGCCCCAGCATTTT.

V usage is TRBV24-1 and J usage is TRBJ1-1; no clear D gene. V shed 6 bases and J shed 0 bases, with 16 bases lying between them. This CDR3 comprises 16 residues. The germline V gene encodes CDR1 KGHDR and CDR2 SFDVKD. The CDR3 DNA sequence: TGTGCCACCAGTAGAACAAGCTTTTTGATGAACACTGAAGCTTTCTTT. Translated: CATSRTSFLMNTEAFF.

This clonotype was recorded many times. The V call is TRBV20-1, the J call TRBJ1-4; no reliable D call. V dropped 1 base and J dropped 2 bases, with 11 bases sitting between them. Germline lookup yields CDR1 DFQATT and CDR2 SNEGSKA (reference sequence). The CDR3 covers 15 residues. The CDR3 reads CSARVTTNTNEKLFF. CDR3 DNA sequence: TGCAGTGCTAGAGTCACAACAAATACTAATGAAAAACTGTTTTTT.

This clonotype was seen only a few times. This sequence joins TRBV29-1 and TRBJ2-7; no firm D call. V shed 6 bases and J shed 4 bases, with 10 bases lying between them. Germline V gene sequence: CDR1 SQVTM, CDR2 ANQGSEA. This CDR3 has 11 amino acids. DNA for the CDR3: TGCAGCGTGAGGTGGGGTTACGAGCAGTACTTC. Encoded protein: CSVRWGYEQYF.

The rearrangement uses TRBV7-9 and TRBJ2-5; D is perhaps TRBD1 or TRBD2 (6 bases each). Germline loops: CDR1 SEHNR, CDR2 FQNEAQ (reference sequence). The CDR3 has 16 amino acids. V lost 2 bases to trimming and J lost 4 bases, with 17 bases between them. The CDR3 loop is CASSLTPAQGGETQYF. CDR3 nucleotide sequence: TGTGCCAGCAGCTTAACTCCGGCACAGGGAGGAGAGACCCAGTACTTC.

The V gene is TRBV25-1, the J gene TRBJ1-5, with 8 bases aligning to TRBD1. Germline lookup yields CDR1 MGHDK and CDR2 SYGVNS. V was pared by 6 bases and J by 9 bases, with 10 bases of the junction left unmatched. The CDR3 runs to 14 residues. The CDR3 DNA sequence: TGTGCCAGCAGCCCGGACAGGGTGACAGGGCCCCAGCATTTT. Its translation is CASSPDRVTGPQHF.

V usage is TRBV19 and J usage is TRBJ1-1; 8 nucleotides agree with TRBD1. Looked up from germline, CDR1 is LNHDA and CDR2 is SQIVND (reference sequence). Germline trimming cut 4 bases from V and 4 bases from J; bases unmatched to any gene: 2. The CDR3 has 13 amino acids. The CDR3 DNA reads as TGTGCCAGTAGTACGACAGGGGTCACTGAAGCTTTCTTT. Residues: CASSTTGVTEAFF.

The chain combines TRBV6-2 or TRBV6-3 with TRBJ2-1; D possibly corresponds to TRBD1 (6 bases). The CDR3 has 16 amino acids. The germline V gene encodes CDR1 MNHEY and CDR2 SVGEGT. Trimming removed 8 bases at V and 7 bases at J, with 24 bases between. The CDR3 sequence is CASLPVPGHEGNEQFF. CDR3 bases: TGTGCCAGCTTGCCAGTCCCGGGACACGAAGGGAATGAGCAGTTCTTC.